In this sample, the clone carrying this T cell receptor (beta chain) turned up a few times. Trimming cost V 4 bases and J 7 bases; bases outside gene matches: 7. In germline, CDR1 is MNHEY, CDR2 SVGEGT. The CDR3 extends over 15 amino acids. Participants, 18 to 89 years old, spanned under 25 US areas. Participant-given clinical history determined each cohort assignment. Cohort 3 recovery required two negative PCRs, clearance, or symptom resolution. This specimen comes from a study of blood T cell repertoires in COVID-19. Only in-frame clones appear in the TCRdb table, and some are missing; sequencing was by immunoSEQ multiplex PCR. The sample consists of 300,000 to 350,000 clones, around 90% of them appearing once.

The sequenced material came from PBMCs or T cells enriched from blood (not recorded which). The chain joins TRBV6-2 or TRBV6-3 to TRBJ2-1, with TRBD1 matching over 10 bases. The origin of this receptor is a man aged 30 to 45 who had recovered from COVID-19. DNA for the CDR3: TGTGCCAGCAGTTCGGGACAGGGGAGAGGAAATGAGCAGTTCTTC. Protein product: CASSSGQGRGNEQFF.